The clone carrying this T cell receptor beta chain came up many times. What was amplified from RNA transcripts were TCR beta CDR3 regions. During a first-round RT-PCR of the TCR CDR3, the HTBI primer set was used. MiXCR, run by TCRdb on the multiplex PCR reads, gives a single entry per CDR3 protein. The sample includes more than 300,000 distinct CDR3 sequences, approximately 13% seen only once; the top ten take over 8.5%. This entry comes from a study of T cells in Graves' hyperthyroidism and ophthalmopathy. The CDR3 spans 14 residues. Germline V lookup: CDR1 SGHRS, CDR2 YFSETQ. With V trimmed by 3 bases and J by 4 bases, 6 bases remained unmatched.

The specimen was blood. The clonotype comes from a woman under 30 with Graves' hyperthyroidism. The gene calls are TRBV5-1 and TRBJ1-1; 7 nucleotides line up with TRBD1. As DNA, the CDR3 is TGCGCCAGCAGCTCGTCCACAGGGGCCACTGAAGCTTTCTTT. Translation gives CASSSSTGATEAFF.